The rows below give T cell receptor beta chains drawn from one sample of a study of T cell responses to AZD1222 COVID-19 vaccine. The assay was immunoSEQ multiplex PCR, and TCRdb's table has in-frame clones only and misses some. The sample records around 89,000 clones, approximately 90% being singletons. Sequenced here: peripheral blood, sampled on day 0 of AZD1222 vaccination. The receptor set was obtained from an adult in good health. The CDR3 runs from the conserved cysteine through the conserved F or W. Each record gives: D gene, J gene, V gene, CDR3 protein, CDR3 DNA. D genes are given only for firm matches.

D: .; J: TRBJ1-5; V: TRBV28; CDR3: CASSLPSRAPRNQPQHF; DNA: TGTGCCAGCAGTTTACCTTCCAGGGCCCCTAGGAATCAGCCCCAGCATTTT
D: .; J: TRBJ1-3; V: TRBV9; CDR3: CASSPTGVSGNTIYF; DNA: TGTGCCAGCAGCCCCACGGGGGTCTCTGGAAACACCATATATTTT
D: .; J: TRBJ1-2; V: TRBV7-9; CDR3: CASSLGEGSQGGYTF; DNA: TGTGCCAGCAGCTTAGGCGAGGGATCCCAGGGAGGCTACACCTTC
D: TRBD1; J: TRBJ1-1; V: TRBV14; CDR3: CASGQGLNTEAFF; DNA: TGTGCCAGCGGACAGGGCTTGAACACTGAAGCTTTCTTT
D: .; J: TRBJ2-7; V: TRBV24-1; CDR3: CATSGRRGNEQYF; DNA: TGTGCCACCAGTGGGCGGAGAGGGAACGAGCAGTACTTC
D: .; J: TRBJ2-7; V: TRBV2; CDR3: CASSLMGTTYEQYF; DNA: TGTGCCAGCTCCCTAATGGGGACAACCTACGAGCAGTACTTC
D: TRBD2; J: TRBJ2-7; V: TRBV6-5; CDR3: CASSYEAGSYEQYF; DNA: TGTGCCAGCAGTTACGAAGCGGGATCCTACGAGCAGTACTTC
D: .; J: TRBJ2-5; V: TRBV6-1; CDR3: CASSEVTSYQYF; DNA: TGTGCCAGCAGTGAAGTGACGTCTTACCAGTACTTC
D: .; J: TRBJ1-4; V: TRBV3-1/TRBV3-2; CDR3: CASGKQSTNEKLFF; DNA: TGTGCCAGCGGGAAGCAATCAACTAATGAAAAACTGTTTTTT
D: .; J: TRBJ1-1; V: TRBV29-1; CDR3: CSVSTSQSTEAFF; DNA: TGCAGCGTCTCTACTTCTCAGTCCACTGAAGCTTTCTTT
D: .; J: TRBJ2-6; V: TRBV5-8; CDR3: CASSLERRSGANVLTF; DNA: TGTGCCAGCAGCTTGGAAAGGCGGTCTGGGGCCAACGTCCTGACTTTC
D: TRBD1; J: TRBJ1-4; V: TRBV27; CDR3: CASSRDSLLGELFF; DNA: TGTGCCAGCAGTCGGGACAGCCTCCTTGGAGAACTGTTTTTT